A single sample gave rise to the 5 T cell receptor beta chains below, sequenced in a study of blood T cell repertoires in COVID-19. The assay was immunoSEQ multiplex PCR, and TCRdb's table has in-frame clones only and misses some. The profile shows a few hundred thousand clones, around 89% of them singletons. Sequenced material: peripheral blood. The receptors shown here come from an older woman with COVID-19, enrolled during active disease.

The V call is TRBV3-1 (or the pseudogene TRBV3-2), the J call TRBJ2-5; D might be TRBD2 (5 bases). The CDR3 length is 12 residues. Trimming cost V 6 bases and J 1 base, with 6 bases left between them. Germline-derived CDR1 and CDR2 are LGHDT and YNNKEL (reference sequence). The DNA for the CDR3 is TGTGCCAGCAGACTAGGCCAAGAGACCCAGTACTTC. Its translation is CASRLGQETQYF.

The chain carries TRBV5-4 and TRBJ1-2; 9 nucleotides align to TRBD1. CDR3 length: 17 residues. Germline assignment: CDR1 SGHNT and CDR2 YYREEE (reference sequence). V shed 4 bases and J 3 bases; nucleotides not matched to a gene: 13. The chain's CDR3 is CASSRRITGQGHYGYTF. DNA of the CDR3: TGTGCCAGCAGCCGACGGATTACGGGACAGGGCCACTATGGCTACACCTTC.

The rearrangement links TRBV10-3 to TRBJ1-6; 7 bases are shared with TRBD1. J lost 6 bases, V lost 0 bases, and 2 bases had no gene match. Germline CDR1 ENHRY, CDR2 SYGVKD. This CDR3 comprises 15 residues. In DNA, the CDR3 is TGTGCCATCAGTGAGTCGGGGGACAGTAATTCACCCCTCCACTTT. It translates to CAISESGDSNSPLHF.

V gene TRBV5-1 combines with J gene TRBJ2-5; D may be TRBD2 (6 bases). Germline loops: CDR1 SGHRS, CDR2 YFSETQ. CDR3 size: 14 residues. V gave up 0 bases and J gave up 4 bases, with 10 bases separating them. The CDR3 region has the DNA TGCGCCAGCAGCTTGGGCGGGGTACTAGAGACCCAGTACTTC. It yields the protein CASSLGGVLETQYF.

The J gene is TRBJ2-3, the V gene TRBV4-3, with 10 bases fitting TRBD2. This CDR3 is built from 18 residues. V shed 4 bases and J 3 bases; nucleotides not matched to a gene: 13. Germline CDR1 LGHNA, CDR2 YSLEER. CDR3 amino acids: CASSREFGLADLTDTQYF. DNA for the CDR3: TGCGCCAGCAGCCGAGAGTTCGGACTAGCGGACTTAACAGATACGCAGTATTTT.